The present entry profiles one TCR beta chain with its context. This record comes from a study of sequential checkpoint blockade in melanoma. Trimming stripped 4 bases from V and 4 bases from J, with 8 bases between. The CDR3 totals 13 residues. CDR1 WNHNN and CDR2 SYGVQD come from the germline V gene (reference sequence). Described treatment: randomized to nivolumab then ipilimumab (arm A) or the reverse (arm B). Clones were sequenced by immunoSEQ multiplex PCR, and TCRdb holds only the in-frame ones, with some missing. This table holds fewer than 40,000 clones, about 88% found once. The sample consisted of CD8+ T cells sorted from blood (inferred from file names), taken from a patient given nivolumab and ipilimumab in sequence. The sequence was obtained from a human donor with melanoma. The chain links TRBV10-1 to TRBJ2-1; the D gene is possibly TRBD1 (6 bases). The CDR3 sequence: CASSVGQYNEQFF. CDR3 in DNA: TGCGCCAGCAGTGTCGGACAGTACAATGAGCAGTTCTTC.